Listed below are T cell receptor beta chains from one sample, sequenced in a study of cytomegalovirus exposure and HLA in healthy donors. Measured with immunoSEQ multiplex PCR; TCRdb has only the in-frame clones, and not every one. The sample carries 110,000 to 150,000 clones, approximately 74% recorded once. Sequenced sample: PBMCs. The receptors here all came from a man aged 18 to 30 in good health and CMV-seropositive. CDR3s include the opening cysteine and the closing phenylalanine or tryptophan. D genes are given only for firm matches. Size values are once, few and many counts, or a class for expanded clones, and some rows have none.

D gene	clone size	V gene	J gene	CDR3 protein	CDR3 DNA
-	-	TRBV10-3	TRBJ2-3	CAISVGGGRGGTDTQYF	TGTGCCATCAGTGTAGGGGGAGGGCGAGGCGGCACAGATACGCAGTATTTT
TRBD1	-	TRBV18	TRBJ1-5	CASSQIRDRRDQPQHF	TGTGCCAGCTCACAAATCCGGGACAGGCGAGATCAGCCCCAGCATTTT
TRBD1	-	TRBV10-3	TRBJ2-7	CAISESRRTGKEDRGEQYF	TGTGCCATCAGTGAGTCTAGGAGGACAGGGAAGGAGGACCGGGGGGAGCAGTACTTC
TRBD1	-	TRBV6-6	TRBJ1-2	CASSTSYGGQVDGYTF	TGTGCCAGCAGTACCTCCTACGGGGGACAGGTCGATGGCTACACCTTC
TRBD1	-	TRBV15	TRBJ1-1	CATSRARDRGRVTEAFF	TGTGCCACCAGCAGAGCAAGGGACAGGGGGCGGGTCACTGAAGCTTTCTTT
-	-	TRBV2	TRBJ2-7	CASKLNRDFSYEQYF	TGTGCCAGCAAACTCAACCGGGACTTCTCCTACGAGCAGTACTTC
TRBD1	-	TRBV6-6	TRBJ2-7	CASSYGRDRGYEQYF	TGTGCCAGCAGTTACGGCCGGGACAGGGGGTACGAGCAGTACTTC
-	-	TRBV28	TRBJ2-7	CASVLSGSSYEQYF	TGTGCCAGCGTCCTTAGCGGAAGCTCCTACGAGCAGTACTTC
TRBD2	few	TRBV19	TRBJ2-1	CASSIREGNEQFF	TGTGCCAGTAGTATCCGGGAGGGGAATGAGCAGTTCTTC
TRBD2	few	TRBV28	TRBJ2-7	CASSPLGGAYEQYF	TGTGCCAGCAGCCCCCTGGGGGGGGCCTACGAGCAGTACTTC
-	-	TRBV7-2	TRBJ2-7	CASSLPTVTYEQYF	TGTGCCAGCAGCTTGCCGACAGTCACCTACGAGCAGTACTTC
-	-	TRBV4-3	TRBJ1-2	CASSQGIGGYGYTF	TGCGCCAGCAGCCAAGGCATAGGGGGCTATGGCTACACCTTC
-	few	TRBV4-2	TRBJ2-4	CASQQRGTENIQYF	TGTGCCAGCCAACAGAGGGGGACGGAGAACATTCAGTACTTC
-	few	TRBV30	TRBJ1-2	CAWYQGNGYTF	TGTGCCTGGTATCAGGGAAATGGCTACACCTTC
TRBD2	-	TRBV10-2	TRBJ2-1	CASSGTSGGANNEQFF	TGCGCCAGCAGTGGCACTAGCGGGGGGGCCAACAATGAGCAGTTCTTC
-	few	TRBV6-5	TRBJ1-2	CASSPTGVRGYTF	TGTGCCAGCAGCCCAACCGGGGTGAGGGGCTACACCTTC
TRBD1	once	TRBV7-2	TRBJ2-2	CASRQGGNTGELFF	TGTGCCAGCAGACAGGGGGGGAACACCGGGGAGCTGTTTTTT
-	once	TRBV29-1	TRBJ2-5	CSVKKTAPEETQYF	TGCAGCGTGAAGAAGACAGCACCTGAAGAGACCCAGTACTTC
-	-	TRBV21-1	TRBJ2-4	CASIHLQRQNIQYF	TGTGCCAGCATTCACCTACAGAGACAAAACATTCAGTACTTC
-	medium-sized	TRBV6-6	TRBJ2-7	CASSPSPRGTYEQYF	TGTGCCAGCAGCCCCTCACCTCGGGGAACCTACGAGCAGTACTTC